The text below deals with one T cell receptor (beta chain). This clone was picked up one time. There is no known antigen for this receptor. No clone much larger than this one lies a single base away; base qualities are absent. The method was the immunoSEQ multiplex PCR assay. TCRdb carries this immuneACCESS record with in-frame sequences only. Its versions omit some clonotypes, under half of them owing to an unresolved V gene in the studies checked, with the rest unexplained. This sample has 60,000 to 65,000 clones in its table, and 75% to 90% of those were observed once. In total, the top ten clones hold over 4.5% of the sample. The data originate from a study of technical replicates of blood from four donors (dated by TCRdb to about 2017). Measured from the cysteine to the phenylalanine, the CDR3 is 14 residues long. Only CDR3 DNA remains: 42 bases, in frame from the first base. Trimming removed 11 bases from V and 5 bases from J, leaving 22 bases between the germline ends.

The sequence is built from TRBV23-1 and TRBJ2-7; TRBD1 could be the D gene, as 5 bases match. TRBV23-1 is an ORF; its function is uncertain. Sample: PBMCs. The receptor was derived from a human donor in good health. Some clones in this sample may be carry-over from other donors' samples. The CDR3 sequence is CAVAFLGAVHEQYF. In nucleotide form, the sequence is TGCGCCGTCGCTTTTCTAGGGGCCGTCCACGAGCAGTACTTC.